These T cell receptor beta chains were read from a single sample in a study of regulatory and conventional T cells in RAG deficiency. Only in-frame clones appear in the TCRdb table, and some are missing; sequencing was by immunoSEQ multiplex PCR. Of tens of thousands of clones listed, approximately 90% are singletons. The sample was also linked to a second study, of regulatory T cells.

The sample consisted of Tregs sorted from blood. The receptors were sampled from a human donor in good health. The CDR3 runs from the conserved cysteine through the conserved F or W. The D gene is left open where the match is weak. Part of the rows lack a size; the others show once, few, many or a class for expanded clones.

d_call j_call v_call clone_size cdr3_nt cdr3_aa
- TRBJ1-2 TRBV6-1 - TGTGCCAGCAGTGAAACGTCAGGGGACTATGGCTACACCTTC CASSETSGDYGYTF
TRBD2 TRBJ2-1 TRBV11-3 once TGTGCCAGCAGCTACGGACTAGCGGGGGGTTCCTACAATGAGCAGTTCTTC CASSYGLAGGSYNEQFF
- TRBJ2-4 TRBV12-2 - TGTGCAAGTCGCTTGTTCAGGGGTCCCAAAAACATTCAGTACTTC CASRLFRGPKNIQYF
- TRBJ1-1 TRBV7-9 - TGTGCCAGCAGCTTAGCCGGCCGATCCGCTTTCTTT CASSLAGRSAFF
- TRBJ2-3 TRBV6-5 - TGTGCCAGCAGAAGTGCCCTAGCAGGTGGTACGCAGTATTTT CASRSALAGGTQYF
TRBD2 TRBJ2-2 TRBV2 - TGTGCCAGCAGTGAGCCCGCTAGCGGGACAAACACCGGGGAGCTGTTTTTT CASSEPASGTNTGELFF
TRBD2 TRBJ2-1 TRBV29-1 - TGCAGCGTCCCAACTAGCGGGGGCCTTAACTCCTACAATGAGCAGTTCTTC CSVPTSGGLNSYNEQFF
- TRBJ1-2 TRBV14 - TGTGCCAGCAGCCAAGGAAACAGCTATGGCTACACCTTC CASSQGNSYGYTF
- TRBJ1-4 TRBV5-1 - TGCGCCAGCAGCTCCGGGACACAGGCGTGGGGAAAACTGTTTTTT CASSSGTQAWGKLFF
- TRBJ2-7 TRBV5-6 - TGTGCCAGCAGCTTGGGGCGTGAGCAGTACTTC CASSLGREQYF
- TRBJ1-5 TRBV30 - TGTGCCTGGAGTGGGACAGTGAGGCAGCCCCAGCATTTT CAWSGTVRQPQHF
TRBD1 TRBJ1-6 TRBV28 - TGTGCCAGCAGTCACAGGGGAAATTCACCCCTCCACTTT CASSHRGNSPLHF
- TRBJ2-5 TRBV18 - TGTGCCAGCTCACCAGTGCGGGAGACCCAGTACTTC CASSPVRETQYF
- TRBJ2-1 TRBV25-1 - TGTGCCAGCAGTGAAGCCACTTCTTCCTCAAATGAGCAGTTCTTC CASSEATSSSNEQFF
TRBD1 TRBJ1-3 TRBV19 - TGTGCCAGTAGTGCAGCCGGGACAGCTGGAAACACCATATATTTT CASSAAGTAGNTIYF
TRBD2 TRBJ2-7 TRBV5-1 - TGCGCCAGCAGCTACGGACTAGCGGGCTACGAGCAGTACTTC CASSYGLAGYEQYF
- TRBJ1-1 TRBV7-2 - TGTGCCAGCAGCTTTTGGATGGGGTCTGAAGCTTTCTTT CASSFWMGSEAFF
TRBD1 TRBJ2-3 TRBV7-9 - TGTGCCAGCAGCCCGGGACAGCCTAGCACAGATACGCAGTATTTT CASSPGQPSTDTQYF
- TRBJ2-5 TRBV5-4 - TGTGCCAGCAGCTTGGAAGAGACCCAGTACTTC CASSLEETQYF
- TRBJ1-1 TRBV5-6 - TGTGCCAGCAGCGTAAACCGAGGGGTGAGCGAACATGAAGCTTTCTTT CASSVNRGVSEHEAFF
TRBD1 TRBJ1-4 TRBV6-6 - TGTGCCAGCAGCTCCGACAGGGGCGGTGGAGGAAAACTGTTTTTT CASSSDRGGGGKLFF
TRBD2 TRBJ2-3 TRBV6-5 - TGTGCCAGCAGTTACTCGCGGGGGGGTCCCCCCGATACGCAGTATTTT CASSYSRGGPPDTQYF
- TRBJ1-3 TRBV5-8 - TGTGCCAGCAGCACAGGCCCGGGCGGAAACACCATATATTTT CASSTGPGGNTIYF
- TRBJ2-7 TRBV28 - TGTGCCAGCGGTGAGGGTTTGGTCGAGCAGTACTTC CASGEGLVEQYF
TRBD1 TRBJ2-7 TRBV18 - TGTGCCAGCTCACCACTCCCAGGGGGTGTTAGAAACGAGCAGTACTTC CASSPLPGGVRNEQYF
- TRBJ2-7 TRBV5-4 - TGTGCCAGCAGCTTAAACCCGGCTGTGAAGGAGCAGTACTTC CASSLNPAVKEQYF
TRBD1 TRBJ2-2 TRBV2 - TGTGCCAGCAGTGACAGGGGGCCTTTGAATGGCGGGGAGCTGTTTTTT CASSDRGPLNGGELFF
- TRBJ1-1 TRBV11-2 - TGTGCCAGCAGCCAACAGGGTTTGACTGAAGCTTTCTTT CASSQQGLTEAFF
- TRBJ1-1 TRBV7-3 - TGTGCCAGCAGCTTGGGAGGGCCGAGCACTGAAGCTTTCTTT CASSLGGPSTEAFF
TRBD1 TRBJ2-5 TRBV25-1 - TGTGCCAGCACTGGGACAGGGAGGGAGACCCAGTACTTC CASTGTGRETQYF
- TRBJ1-1 TRBV2 - TGTGCCAGCAGTGTAGGCAGGGTCGGTATCGTGAACACTGAAGCTTTCTTT CASSVGRVGIVNTEAFF
TRBD1 TRBJ2-5 TRBV9 - TGTGCCAGCGGACAGGGCAGGGAAGAGACCCAGTACTTC CASGQGREETQYF
TRBD1 TRBJ2-1 TRBV18 - TGTGCCAGCTCACCACGCCAGGGGGCTTACAATGAGCAGTTCTTC CASSPRQGAYNEQFF
- TRBJ2-6 TRBV5-6 - TGTGCCAGCAGCGAGGGGTATGGGGGGGCCAACGTCCTGACTTTC CASSEGYGGANVLTF